This T cell receptor (beta chain) derives from a study of T cell responses to AZD1222 COVID-19 vaccine. Broader study findings: Spike regions recognized by vaccine-associated CD4 TCRs spanned the protein, led by 160-218 and 743-854. Donors, mostly white British, included more females; clonal diversity was possibly underestimated. Baseline antibody screening turned up just a handful of seropositive AZD1222 recipients.

This CDR3 comprises 14 residues. V was clipped by 0 bases and J by 8 bases; unmatched bases: 4. Germline V CDR1 and CDR2: SGHTA, FQGNSA. Comments on this clone: Its antigen is as yet unknown.

TCRdb's table, derived via immunoSEQ multiplex PCR, lists solely in-frame clones and lacks some. Seen here are 100,000 or so clones, 88% observed once, and the top ten hold 9% to 9.5%. The sequences come from peripheral blood, collected on day 0 of AZD1222 vaccination. The J gene is TRBJ2-4, the V gene TRBV7-2; TRBD1 aligns across 7 bases. This receptor was obtained from an adult in good health. DNA for the CDR3: TGTGCCAGCAGCTTAGCGACAGGGATAGACATTCAGTACTTC. Its protein product is CASSLATGIDIQYF. Full variable domain (rest looked up from reference TRBV7-2 and TRBJ2-4): GAGVSQSPSNKVTEKGKDVELRCDPISGHTALYWYRQSLGQGLEFLIYFQGNSAPDKSGLPSDRFSAERTGGSVSTLTIQRTQQEDSAVYLCASSLATGIDIQYFGAGTRLSVL.